This section outlines one T cell receptor (beta chain) sequence together with its context. There is no known antigen for this receptor. The input lacks base qualities; no much larger clone sits a single base away. The data originate from a study of a mutant IDH1 vaccine in newly diagnosed glioma (TCRdb year 2021). Looking at the study overall: Patients were given eight vaccinations, in weeks 1, 3, 5, 7, 11, 15, 19 and 23, which matched visits V03 through V10. Before enrollment, patients had received standard therapy of radiotherapy alone, temozolomide alone, or radiochemotherapy with temozolomide; most received the combination. Vaccination was initiated 4-6 weeks after radiotherapy alone, or concurrently with temozolomide cycles in the chemotherapy-containing groups. Of the 25 to 40 treated patients, about 60% were male and around 40% were female, and the mean age was approximately 40 years. Peripheral blood was drawn at six visits: V03 (baseline), V05, V07, V10, V12 and V13. Longitudinal TCRB deep sequencing was performed for about two dozen treated patients wherever samples were available for exploratory analyses.

What the work shows at the level of the full study, not this receptor alone: Pseudoprogression appeared unrelated to alterations in the top peripheral T cell clonotypes detected by TCRB sequencing. Immune responses induced by the vaccine were seen in approximately 92% of patients across multiple MHC alleles. It was noted by the authors that analyses of patient blood samples could not be reproduced owing to sample limitations. Availability determined which PBMC samples were chosen for TCRB deep sequencing.

Reading the label with the study, this specimen's time point is: week 11, during vaccination. Every vaccine dose consisted of 300 ug of a 20-mer mutant IDH1 peptide in Montanide, administered subcutaneously together with topical imiquimod. Newly diagnosed WHO grade 3 or 4 IDH1-mutant astrocytomas showing loss of nuclear ATRX were present in the donors. The samples were drawn from NOA16, a multicentre, single-arm, open-label phase I trial in Germany that tested a mutant IDH1 peptide vaccine in humans for the first time. The DNeasy Blood and Tissue Kit was used to extract genomic DNA from EDTA blood for TCRB sequencing. The junction shows trimming of 5 bases on V and 7 bases on J, and the gene matches do not reach 9 bases of it. The CDR3 measures 16 amino acids from cysteine to phenylalanine. Only the CDR3 part of the read is kept: 48 bases, read in frame from the first base. CDR1 is given as LNHNV and CDR2 as YYDKDF, both from the germline V gene (reference sequence).

The library was generated by the immunoSEQ multiplex PCR assay. Rearranged TCR beta chain sequences were amplified using the hsTCRB Kit according to the manufacturer's protocol. Sequencing of TCRB libraries was carried out on an Illumina MiSeq. Per the original workflow: The proprietary platform of the kit vendor was used for demultiplexing, trimming and gene mapping. What TCRdb holds here is the immuneACCESS table cut down to in-frame rearrangements. Part of the clones is not present; checked against another copy, under half of the missing clones reflect an unresolved V gene, and the others are unexplained. V and J calls and clone size are as listed in that table; D and trimming were resolved from the DNA. The table for this sample lists about 120,000 clones; under 90% of them were counted only once. Clones ranked in the top ten supply roughly 0.57% of the sample.

Rearrangement joined TRBV15 to TRBJ2-1, with 12 junctional bases fitting TRBD2. The sequenced sample was PBMCs, obtained from a glioma patient whose treatment included an IDH1 peptide vaccine. The receptor was derived from a woman aged 45 to 65 with glioma. The CDR3 protein is CATSPRLAGAENEQFF. The base sequence is TGTGCCACCAGCCCTCGACTAGCGGGAGCTGAGAATGAGCAGTTCTTC.